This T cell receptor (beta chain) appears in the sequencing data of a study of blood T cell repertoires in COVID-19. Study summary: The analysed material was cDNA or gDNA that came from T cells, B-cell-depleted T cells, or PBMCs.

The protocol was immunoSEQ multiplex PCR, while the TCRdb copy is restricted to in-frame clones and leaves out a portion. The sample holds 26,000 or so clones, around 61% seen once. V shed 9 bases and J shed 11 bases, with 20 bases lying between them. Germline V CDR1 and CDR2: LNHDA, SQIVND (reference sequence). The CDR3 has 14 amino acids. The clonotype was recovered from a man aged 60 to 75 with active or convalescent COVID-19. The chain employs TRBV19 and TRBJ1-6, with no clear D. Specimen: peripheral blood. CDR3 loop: CASGGPTSKAPLHF. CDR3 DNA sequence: TGTGCCAGCGGAGGTCCGACTTCAAAGGCACCCCTCCACTTT.